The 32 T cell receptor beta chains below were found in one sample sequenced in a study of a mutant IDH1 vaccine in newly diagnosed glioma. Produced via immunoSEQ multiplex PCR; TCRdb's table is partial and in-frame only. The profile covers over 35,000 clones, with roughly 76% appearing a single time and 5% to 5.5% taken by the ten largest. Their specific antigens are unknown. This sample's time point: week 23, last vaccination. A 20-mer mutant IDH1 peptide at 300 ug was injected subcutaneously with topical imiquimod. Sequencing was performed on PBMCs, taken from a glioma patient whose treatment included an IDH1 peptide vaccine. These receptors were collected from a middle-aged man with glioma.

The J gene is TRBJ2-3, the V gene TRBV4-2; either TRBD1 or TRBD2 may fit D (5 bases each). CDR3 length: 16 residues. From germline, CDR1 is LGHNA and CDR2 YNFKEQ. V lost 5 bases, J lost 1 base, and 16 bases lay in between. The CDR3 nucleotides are TGTGCCAGCAGCTCACGCACCCTGGGGGGCACAGATACGCAGTATTTT. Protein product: CASSSRTLGGTDTQYF.

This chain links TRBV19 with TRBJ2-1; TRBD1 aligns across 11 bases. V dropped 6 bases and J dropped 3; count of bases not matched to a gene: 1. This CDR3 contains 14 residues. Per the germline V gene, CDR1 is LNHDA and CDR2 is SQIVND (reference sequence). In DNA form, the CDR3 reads TGTGCCAGTAGGGGACAGGGGGTCTACAATGAGCAGTTCTTC. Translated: CASRGQGVYNEQFF.

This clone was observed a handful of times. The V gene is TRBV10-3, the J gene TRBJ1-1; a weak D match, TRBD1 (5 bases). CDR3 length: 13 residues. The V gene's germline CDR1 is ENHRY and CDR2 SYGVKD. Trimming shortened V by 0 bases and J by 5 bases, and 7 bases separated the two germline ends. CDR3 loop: CAISESEGTEAFF. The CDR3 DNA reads TGTGCCATCAGTGAGTCAGAGGGGACTGAAGCTTTCTTT.

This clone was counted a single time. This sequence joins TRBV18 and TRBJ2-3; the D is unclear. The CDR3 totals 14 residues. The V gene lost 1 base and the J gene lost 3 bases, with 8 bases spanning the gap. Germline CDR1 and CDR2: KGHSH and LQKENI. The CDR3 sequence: CASSPLPRTDTQYF. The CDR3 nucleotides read TGTGCCAGCTCACCACTTCCGAGGACAGATACGCAGTATTTT. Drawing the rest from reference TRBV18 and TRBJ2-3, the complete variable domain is NAGVMQNPRHLVRRRGQEARLRCSPMKGHSHVYWYRQLPEEGLKFMVYLQKENIIDESGMPKERFSAEFPKEGPSILRIQQVVRGDSAAYFCASSPLPRTDTQYFGPGTRLTVL.

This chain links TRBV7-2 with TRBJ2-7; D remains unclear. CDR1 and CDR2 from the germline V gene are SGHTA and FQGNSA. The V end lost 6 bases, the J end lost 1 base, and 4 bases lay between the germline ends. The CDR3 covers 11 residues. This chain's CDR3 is CASRLSYEQYF. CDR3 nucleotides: TGTGCCAGCAGACTATCCTACGAGCAGTACTTC.

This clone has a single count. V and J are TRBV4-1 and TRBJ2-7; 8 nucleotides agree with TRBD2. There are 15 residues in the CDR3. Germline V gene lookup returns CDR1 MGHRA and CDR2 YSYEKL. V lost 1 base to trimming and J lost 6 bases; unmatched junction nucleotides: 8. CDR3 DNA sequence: TGCGCCAGCAGCCAAGTACTAGCGGAGATCATCGAGCAGTACTTC. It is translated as CASSQVLAEIIEQYF.

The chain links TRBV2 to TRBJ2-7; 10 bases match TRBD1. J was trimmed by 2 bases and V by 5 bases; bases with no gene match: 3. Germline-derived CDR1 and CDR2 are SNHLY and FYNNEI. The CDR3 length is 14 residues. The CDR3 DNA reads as TGTGCCAGCAGTCCGACAGGGGGCCCCTACGAGCAGTACTTC. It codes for CASSPTGGPYEQYF.

The CDR3 DNA is TGTGCCAGCAGAGGCGCCAGGGGGCGCGGGTATGGCTACACCTTC. It yields the protein CASRGARGRGYGYTF. V usage is TRBV2 and J usage is TRBJ1-2; the match to TRBD1 covers 8 bases. J was trimmed by 5 bases and V by 6 bases; bases with no gene match: 11. CDR1 SNHLY and CDR2 FYNNEI come from the germline V gene. The CDR3 covers 15 residues. Looking up the rest from reference TRBV2 and TRBJ1-2 gives the full variable domain: EPEVTQTPSHQVTQMGQEVILRCVPISNHLYFYWYRQILGQKVEFLVSFYNNEISEKSEIFDDQFSVERPDGSNFTLKIRSTKLEDSAMYFCASRGARGRGYGYTFGSGTRLTVV.

In DNA, the CDR3 is TGTGCCAGCAGTACCCGGGACAGTTCTTATGGAAACACCATATATTTT. Protein: CASSTRDSSYGNTIYF. J is TRBJ1-3 and V is TRBV2, with 7 bases aligning to TRBD1. This CDR3 has 16 residues. The V gene's germline CDR1 is SNHLY and CDR2 FYNNEI. Trimming cost V 5 bases and J 3 bases; bases outside gene matches: 10.

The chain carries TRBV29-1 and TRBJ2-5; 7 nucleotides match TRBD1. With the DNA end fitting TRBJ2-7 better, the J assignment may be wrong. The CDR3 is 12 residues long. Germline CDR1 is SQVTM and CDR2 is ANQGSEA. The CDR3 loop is CSGATGSGEQYF. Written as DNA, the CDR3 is TGCAGCGGCGCGACAGGGAGCGGCGAGCAGTACTTC.

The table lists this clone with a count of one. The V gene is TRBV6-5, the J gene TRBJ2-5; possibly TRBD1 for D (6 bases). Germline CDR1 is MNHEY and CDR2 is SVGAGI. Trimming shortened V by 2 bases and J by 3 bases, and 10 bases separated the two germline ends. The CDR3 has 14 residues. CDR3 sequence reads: CASSYRDKEETQYF. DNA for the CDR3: TGTGCCAGCAGTTACCGGGACAAAGAAGAGACCCAGTACTTC.

CDR3 sequence reads: CASSRTSGTQETQYF. The CDR3 bases are TGTGCCAGCAGCCGAACTAGCGGAACCCAAGAGACCCAGTACTTC. V and J are TRBV6-5 and TRBJ2-5; TRBD2 aligns across 8 bases. Trimming removed 6 bases from V and 1 base from J; junction bases left unmatched: 7. The CDR3 is 15 amino acids. The germline gives CDR1 MNHEY, CDR2 SVGAGI.

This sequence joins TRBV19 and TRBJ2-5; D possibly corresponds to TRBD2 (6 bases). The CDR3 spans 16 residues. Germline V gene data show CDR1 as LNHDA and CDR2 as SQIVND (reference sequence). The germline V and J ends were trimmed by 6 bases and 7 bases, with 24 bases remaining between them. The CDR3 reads CASSTIPSEGLRTQYF. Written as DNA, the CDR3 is TGTGCCAGTAGCACAATCCCCTCGGAGGGGTTGAGGACCCAGTACTTC.

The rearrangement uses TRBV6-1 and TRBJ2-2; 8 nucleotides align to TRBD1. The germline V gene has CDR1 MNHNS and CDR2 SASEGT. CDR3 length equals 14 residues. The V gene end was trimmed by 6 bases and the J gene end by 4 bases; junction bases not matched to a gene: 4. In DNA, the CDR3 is TGTGCCAGCAGCCGGGACAGGTTCACCGGGGAGCTGTTTTTT. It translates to CASSRDRFTGELFF.

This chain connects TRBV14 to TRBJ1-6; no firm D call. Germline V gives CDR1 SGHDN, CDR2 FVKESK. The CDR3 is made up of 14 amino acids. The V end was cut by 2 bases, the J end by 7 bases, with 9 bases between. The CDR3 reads CASSQPAKNSPLHF. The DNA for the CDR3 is TGTGCCAGCAGCCAACCAGCGAAGAATTCACCCCTCCACTTT.

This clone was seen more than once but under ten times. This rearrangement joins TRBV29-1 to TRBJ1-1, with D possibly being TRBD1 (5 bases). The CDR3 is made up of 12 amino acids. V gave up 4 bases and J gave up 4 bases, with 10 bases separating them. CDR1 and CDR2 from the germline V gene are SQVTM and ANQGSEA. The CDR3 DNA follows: TGCAGCGTTGGTGGGGGGGGCACTGAAGCTTTCTTT. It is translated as CSVGGGGTEAFF.

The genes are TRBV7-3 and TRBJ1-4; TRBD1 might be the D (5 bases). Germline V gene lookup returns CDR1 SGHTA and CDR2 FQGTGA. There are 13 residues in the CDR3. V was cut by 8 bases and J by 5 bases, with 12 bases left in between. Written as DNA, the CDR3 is TGTGCCAGCCCGGGACTCCGAAATGAAAAACTGTTTTTT. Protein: CASPGLRNEKLFF.

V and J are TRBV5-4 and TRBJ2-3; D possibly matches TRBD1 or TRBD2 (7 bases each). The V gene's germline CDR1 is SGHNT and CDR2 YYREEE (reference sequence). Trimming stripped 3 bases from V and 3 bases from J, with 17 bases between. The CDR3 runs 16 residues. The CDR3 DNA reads TGTGCCAGCAGCTCTCAGGGGGGGCATTGGACAGATACGCAGTATTTT. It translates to CASSSQGGHWTDTQYF.

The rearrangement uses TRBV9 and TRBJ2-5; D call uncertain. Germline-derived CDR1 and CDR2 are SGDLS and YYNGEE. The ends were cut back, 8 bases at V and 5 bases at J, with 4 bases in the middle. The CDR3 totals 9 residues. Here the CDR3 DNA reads TGTGCCAGTAGGGAGACCCAGTACTTC. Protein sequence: CASRETQYF.

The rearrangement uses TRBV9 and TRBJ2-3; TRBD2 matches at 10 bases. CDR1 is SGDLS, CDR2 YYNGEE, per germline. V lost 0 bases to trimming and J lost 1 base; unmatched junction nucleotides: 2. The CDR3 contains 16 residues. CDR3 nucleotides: TGTGCCAGCAGCGTAGGGCTAGCGGGGGGCACAGATACGCAGTATTTT. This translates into CASSVGLAGGTDTQYF.

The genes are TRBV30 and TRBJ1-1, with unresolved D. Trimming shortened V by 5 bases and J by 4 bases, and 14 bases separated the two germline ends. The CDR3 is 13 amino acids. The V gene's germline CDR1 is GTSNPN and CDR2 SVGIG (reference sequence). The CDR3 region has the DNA TGTGCCTGGGTGGCCCTCAAAGGCACTGAAGCTTTCTTT. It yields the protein CAWVALKGTEAFF. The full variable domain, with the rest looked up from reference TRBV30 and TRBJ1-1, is SQTIHQWPATLVQPVGSPLSLECTVEGTSNPNLYWYRQAAGRGLQLLFYSVGIGQISSEVPQNLSASRPQDRQFILSSKKLLLSDSGFYLCAWVALKGTEAFFGQGTRLTVV.

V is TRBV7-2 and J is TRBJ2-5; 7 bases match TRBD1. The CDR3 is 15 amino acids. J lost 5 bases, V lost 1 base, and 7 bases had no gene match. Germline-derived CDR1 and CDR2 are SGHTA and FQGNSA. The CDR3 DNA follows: TGTGCCAGCAGCTTAGATGGCAGGGGGACGGAGACCCAGTACTTC. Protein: CASSLDGRGTETQYF.

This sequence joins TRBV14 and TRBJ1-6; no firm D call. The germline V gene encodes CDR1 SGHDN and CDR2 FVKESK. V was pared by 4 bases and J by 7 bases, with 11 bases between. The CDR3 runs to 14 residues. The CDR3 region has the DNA TGTGCCAGCAGCCGGGAGGCGCGGAATTCACCCCTCCACTTT. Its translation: CASSREARNSPLHF.

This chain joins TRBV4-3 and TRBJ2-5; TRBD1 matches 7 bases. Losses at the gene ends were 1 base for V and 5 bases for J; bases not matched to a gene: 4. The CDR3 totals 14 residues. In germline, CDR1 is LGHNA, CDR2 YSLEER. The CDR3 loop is CASSQGQGVETQYF. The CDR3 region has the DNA TGCGCCAGCAGCCAAGGACAGGGAGTGGAGACCCAGTACTTC.

The CDR3 coding sequence is TGCGCCAGCAGCCCGAGGACAGGAACCACAGATACGCAGTATTTT. Protein product: CASSPRTGTTDTQYF. This chain links TRBV4-3 with TRBJ2-3; 7 bases map to TRBD1. The germline gives CDR1 LGHNA, CDR2 YSLEER. This CDR3 has 15 amino acids. V lost 4 bases, J lost 2 bases, and 6 bases stayed unmatched.

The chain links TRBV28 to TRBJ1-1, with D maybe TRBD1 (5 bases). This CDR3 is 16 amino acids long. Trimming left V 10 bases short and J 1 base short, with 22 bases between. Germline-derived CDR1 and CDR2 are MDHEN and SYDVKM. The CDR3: CATSLLGEGKNTEAFF. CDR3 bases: TGTGCCACCTCCCTTCTCGGGGAGGGGAAGAACACTGAAGCTTTCTTT.

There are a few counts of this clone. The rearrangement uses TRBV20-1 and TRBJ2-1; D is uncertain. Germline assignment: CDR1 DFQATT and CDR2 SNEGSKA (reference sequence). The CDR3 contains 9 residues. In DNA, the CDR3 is TGCAGCTCGGAACGAGAGCAGTTCTTC. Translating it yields CSSEREQFF.

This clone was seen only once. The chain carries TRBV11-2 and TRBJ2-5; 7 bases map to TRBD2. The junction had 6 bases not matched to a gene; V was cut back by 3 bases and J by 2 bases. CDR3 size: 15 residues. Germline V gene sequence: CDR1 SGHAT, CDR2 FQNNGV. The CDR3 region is CASSFAGREQETQYF. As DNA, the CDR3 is TGTGCCAGCAGCTTCGCAGGGAGGGAACAAGAGACCCAGTACTTC.

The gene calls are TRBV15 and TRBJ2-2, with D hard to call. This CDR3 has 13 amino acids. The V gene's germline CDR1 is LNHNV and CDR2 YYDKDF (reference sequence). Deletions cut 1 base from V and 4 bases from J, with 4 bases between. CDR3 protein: CATSRAVTGELFF. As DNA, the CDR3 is TGTGCCACCAGCAGAGCAGTCACCGGGGAGCTGTTTTTT.

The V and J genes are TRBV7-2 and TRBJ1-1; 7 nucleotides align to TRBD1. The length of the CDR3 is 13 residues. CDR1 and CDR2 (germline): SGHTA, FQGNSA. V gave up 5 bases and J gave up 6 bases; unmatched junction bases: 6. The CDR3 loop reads CASSNDRVSEAFF. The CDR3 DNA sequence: TGTGCCAGCAGCAACGACAGGGTCTCTGAAGCTTTCTTT.

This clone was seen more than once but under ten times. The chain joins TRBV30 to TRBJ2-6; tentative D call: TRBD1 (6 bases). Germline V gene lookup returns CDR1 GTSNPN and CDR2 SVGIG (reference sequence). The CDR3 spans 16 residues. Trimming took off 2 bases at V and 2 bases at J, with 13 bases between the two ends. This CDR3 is CAWSRQGITGANVLTF. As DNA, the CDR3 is TGTGCCTGGAGTCGGCAGGGGATAACTGGGGCCAACGTCCTGACTTTC.

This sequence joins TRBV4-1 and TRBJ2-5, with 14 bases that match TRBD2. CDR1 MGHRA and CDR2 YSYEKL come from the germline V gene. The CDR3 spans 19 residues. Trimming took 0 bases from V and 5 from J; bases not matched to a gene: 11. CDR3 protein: CASSQDKGLAGAGRETQYF. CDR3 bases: TGCGCCAGCAGCCAAGATAAGGGACTAGCGGGAGCGGGTAGGGAGACCCAGTACTTC.